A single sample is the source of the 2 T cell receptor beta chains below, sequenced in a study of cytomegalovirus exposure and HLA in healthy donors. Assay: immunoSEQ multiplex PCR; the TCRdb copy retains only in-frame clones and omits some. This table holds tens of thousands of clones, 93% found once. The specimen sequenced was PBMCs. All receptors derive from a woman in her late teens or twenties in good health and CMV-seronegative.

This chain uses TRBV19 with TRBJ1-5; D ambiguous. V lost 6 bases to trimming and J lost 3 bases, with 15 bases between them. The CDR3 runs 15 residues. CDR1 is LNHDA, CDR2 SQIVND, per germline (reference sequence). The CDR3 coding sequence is TGTGCCAGTAGGCTAACGGGAGGGCTCAATCAGCCCCAGCATTTT. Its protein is CASRLTGGLNQPQHF.

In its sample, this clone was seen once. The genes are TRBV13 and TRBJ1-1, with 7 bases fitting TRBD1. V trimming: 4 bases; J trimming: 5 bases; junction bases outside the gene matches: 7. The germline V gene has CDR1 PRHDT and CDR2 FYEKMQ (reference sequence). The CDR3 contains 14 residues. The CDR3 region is CASSSYIQGTEAFF. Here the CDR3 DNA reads TGTGCCAGCAGCTCATATATACAGGGGACTGAAGCTTTCTTT.